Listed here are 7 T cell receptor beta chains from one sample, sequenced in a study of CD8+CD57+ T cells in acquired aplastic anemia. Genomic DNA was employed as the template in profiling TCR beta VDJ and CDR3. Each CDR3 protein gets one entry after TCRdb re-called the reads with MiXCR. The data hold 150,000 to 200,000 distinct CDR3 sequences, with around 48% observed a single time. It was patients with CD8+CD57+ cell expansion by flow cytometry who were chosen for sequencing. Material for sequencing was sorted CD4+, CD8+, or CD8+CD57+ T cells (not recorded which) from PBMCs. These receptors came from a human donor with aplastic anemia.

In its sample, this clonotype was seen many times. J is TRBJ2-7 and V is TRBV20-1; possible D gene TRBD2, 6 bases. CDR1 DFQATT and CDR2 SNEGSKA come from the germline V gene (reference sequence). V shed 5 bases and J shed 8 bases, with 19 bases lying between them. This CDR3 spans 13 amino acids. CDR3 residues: CSAGTGRATQQYF. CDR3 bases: TGCAGTGCTGGAACCGGGAGAGCAACCCAGCAGTACTTC.

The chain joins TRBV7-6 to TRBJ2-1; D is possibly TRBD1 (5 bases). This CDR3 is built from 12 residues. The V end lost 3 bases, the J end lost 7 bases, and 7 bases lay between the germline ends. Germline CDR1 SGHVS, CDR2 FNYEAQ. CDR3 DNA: TGTGCCAGCAGCTTGACAGAGAATGAGCAGTTCTTC. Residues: CASSLTENEQFF.

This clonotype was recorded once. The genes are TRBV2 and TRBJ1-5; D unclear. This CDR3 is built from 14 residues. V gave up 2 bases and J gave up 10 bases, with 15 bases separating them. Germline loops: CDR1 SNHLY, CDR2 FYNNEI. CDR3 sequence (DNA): TGTGCCAGCAGTGAATCGCCGGGCCGGGGACCCCAGCATTTT. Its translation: CASSESPGRGPQHF.

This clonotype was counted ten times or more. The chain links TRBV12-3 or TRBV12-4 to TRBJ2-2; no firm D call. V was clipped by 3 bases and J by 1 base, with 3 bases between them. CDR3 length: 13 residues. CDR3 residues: CASSFGNTGELFF. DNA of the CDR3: TGTGCCAGCAGTTTTGGGAACACCGGGGAGCTGTTTTTT.

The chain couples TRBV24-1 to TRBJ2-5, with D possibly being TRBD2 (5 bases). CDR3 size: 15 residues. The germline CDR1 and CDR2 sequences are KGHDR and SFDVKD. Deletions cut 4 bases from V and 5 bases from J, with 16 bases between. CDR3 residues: CATSEPVPGGETQYF. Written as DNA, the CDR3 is TGTGCCACCAGTGAACCCGTCCCCGGCGGGGAGACCCAGTACTTC.

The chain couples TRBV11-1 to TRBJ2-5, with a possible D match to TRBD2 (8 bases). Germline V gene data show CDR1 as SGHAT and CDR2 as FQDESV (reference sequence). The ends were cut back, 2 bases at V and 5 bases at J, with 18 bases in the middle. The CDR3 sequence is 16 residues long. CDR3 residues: CASSLLASGGQETQYF. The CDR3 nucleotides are TGTGCCAGCAGCTTACTTGCCAGCGGGGGACAGGAGACCCAGTACTTC.

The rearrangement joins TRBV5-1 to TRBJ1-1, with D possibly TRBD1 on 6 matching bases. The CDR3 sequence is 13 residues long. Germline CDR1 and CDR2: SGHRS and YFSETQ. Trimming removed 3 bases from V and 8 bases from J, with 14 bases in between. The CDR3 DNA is TGCGCCAGCAGCTGGGCACCGGGACAAGAAGCTTTCTTT. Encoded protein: CASSWAPGQEAFF. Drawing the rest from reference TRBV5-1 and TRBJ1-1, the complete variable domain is KAGVTQTPRYLIKTRGQQVTLSCSPISGHRSVSWYQQTPGQGLQFLFEYFSETQRNKGNFPGRFSGRQFSNSRSEMNVSTLELGDSALYLCASSWAPGQEAFFGQGTRLTVV.